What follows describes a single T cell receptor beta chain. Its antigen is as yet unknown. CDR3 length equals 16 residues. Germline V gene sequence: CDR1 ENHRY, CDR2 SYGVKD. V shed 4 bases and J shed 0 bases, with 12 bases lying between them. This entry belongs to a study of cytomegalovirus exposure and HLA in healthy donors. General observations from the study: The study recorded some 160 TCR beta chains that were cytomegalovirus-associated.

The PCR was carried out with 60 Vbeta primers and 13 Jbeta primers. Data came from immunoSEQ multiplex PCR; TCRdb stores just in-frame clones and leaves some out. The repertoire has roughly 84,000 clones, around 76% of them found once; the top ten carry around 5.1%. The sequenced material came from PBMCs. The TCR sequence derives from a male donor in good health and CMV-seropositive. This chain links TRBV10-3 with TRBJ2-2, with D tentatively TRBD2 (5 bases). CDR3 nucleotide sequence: TGTGCCATCAGTGTGACTGGAGCGGCGAACACCGGGGAGCTGTTTTTT. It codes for CAISVTGAANTGELFF.